These 4 T cell receptor beta chains originate from one sample sequenced in a study of T cell repertoires and HLA-DP antigens. No antigen has been assigned to these receptors. TCRdb's copy holds only in-frame clones and misses some; the assay was immunoSEQ multiplex PCR. The repertoire consists of approximately 73,000 clones, with about four fifths occurring once and the leading ten covering roughly 1.4%. Input material: CD4+ T cells from PBMCs. Source of these receptors: a man in his sixties in good health and CMV-seronegative.

The V gene is TRBV6-5, the J gene TRBJ2-2; D is possibly TRBD1 (6 bases). The CDR3 has 14 residues. V was cut by 7 bases and J by 8 bases, with 17 bases left in between. Germline lookup yields CDR1 MNHEY and CDR2 SVGAGI. The DNA of the CDR3 is TGTGCCAGCACCACTAAACAGGGTGCGGGGGAGCTGTTTTTT. Protein: CASTTKQGAGELFF.

This clone was seen more than once but under ten times. V usage is TRBV7-2 and J usage is TRBJ2-4; tentative D call: TRBD2 (6 bases). V was clipped by 6 bases and J by 8 bases, with 20 bases between them. The CDR3 spans 15 residues. Germline V lookup: CDR1 SGHTA, CDR2 FQGNSA. CDR3 protein: CASSISGTFDDIQYF. Written as DNA, the CDR3 is TGTGCCAGCAGTATCTCGGGGACTTTTGATGACATTCAGTACTTC.

This rearrangement joins TRBV11-2 to TRBJ2-1; D possibly corresponds to TRBD2 (6 bases). The CDR3 has 16 amino acids. CDR1 and CDR2 from the germline V gene are SGHAT and FQNNGV. Trimming removed 0 bases at V and 0 bases at J, with 9 bases between. CDR3 sequence (DNA): TGTGCCAGCAGCTTAGATCTGGAGGGCTCCTACAATGAGCAGTTCTTC. It encodes CASSLDLEGSYNEQFF.

The rearrangement links TRBV6-1 to TRBJ2-2, with TRBD2 matching 7 bases. CDR3 length equals 15 residues. Trimming cost V 2 bases and J 7 bases; bases outside gene matches: 7. CDR1 and CDR2 from the germline V gene are MNHNS and SASEGT. CDR3: CASSERGGSNGELFF. Written as DNA, the CDR3 is TGTGCCAGCAGTGAAAGAGGCGGGAGTAACGGGGAGCTGTTTTTT.